This TCR beta chain was sequenced for a study of CD8 T cells in Susac syndrome. This CDR3 is 13 amino acids long. CDR1 and CDR2 (germline): DFQATT, SNEGSKA (reference sequence). Trimming removed 4 bases at V and 6 bases at J, with 14 bases between. The RNA, 0.5 to 1 ug, was put through reverse transcription using random hexamers. MiXCR was run by TCRdb on the immunoSEQ multiplex PCR reads, yielding one entry per CDR3 protein. This sample has approximately 120,000 distinct CDR3 sequences, with around 94% found just once. This sequence was found in a human donor in good health. Sequencing used CD4+ T cells from PBMCs. This chain connects TRBV20-1 to TRBJ2-3; a possible D gene is TRBD2 (6 bases). The CDR3 DNA is TGCAGTGCTACCCCGGGACTTCGGGATACGCAGTATTTT. It translates to CSATPGLRDTQYF.